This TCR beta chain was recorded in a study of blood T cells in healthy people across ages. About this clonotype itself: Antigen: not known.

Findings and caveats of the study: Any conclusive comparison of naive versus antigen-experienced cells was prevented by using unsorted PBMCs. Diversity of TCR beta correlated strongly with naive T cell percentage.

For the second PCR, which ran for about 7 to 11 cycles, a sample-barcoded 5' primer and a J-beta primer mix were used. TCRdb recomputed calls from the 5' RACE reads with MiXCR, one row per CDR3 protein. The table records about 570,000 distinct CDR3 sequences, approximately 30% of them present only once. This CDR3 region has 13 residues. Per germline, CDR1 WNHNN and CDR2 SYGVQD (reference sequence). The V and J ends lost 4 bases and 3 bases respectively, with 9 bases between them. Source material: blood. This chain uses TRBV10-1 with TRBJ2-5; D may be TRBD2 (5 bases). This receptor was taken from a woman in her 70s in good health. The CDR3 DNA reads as TGCGCCAGCAGTGCTGGTAGCGAAGAGACCCAGTACTTC. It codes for CASSAGSEETQYF.